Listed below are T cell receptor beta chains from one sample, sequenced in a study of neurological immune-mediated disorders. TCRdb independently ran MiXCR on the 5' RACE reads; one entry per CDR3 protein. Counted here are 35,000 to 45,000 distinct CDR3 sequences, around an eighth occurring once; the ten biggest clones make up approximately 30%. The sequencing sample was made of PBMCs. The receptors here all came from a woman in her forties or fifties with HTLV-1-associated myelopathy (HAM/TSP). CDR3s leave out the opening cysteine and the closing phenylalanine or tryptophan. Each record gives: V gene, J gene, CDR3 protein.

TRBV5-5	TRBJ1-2	ASSLGDHFKYGYT
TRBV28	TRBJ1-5	ASSLGIRPEGNQPQH
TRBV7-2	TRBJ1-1	ASSSGQGTMNTEAF
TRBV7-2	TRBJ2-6	ASSLDGSGANVLT
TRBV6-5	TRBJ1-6	ASRGWDMRMNSYNSPPH
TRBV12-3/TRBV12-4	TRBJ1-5	ASSLRVGTGVNQPQH
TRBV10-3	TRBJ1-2	AISGAELYGYT
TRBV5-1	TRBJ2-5	ASSFGGSETQY
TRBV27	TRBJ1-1	ASSFAGGNTEAF
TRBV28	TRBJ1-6	ASSLGQGENSPLH
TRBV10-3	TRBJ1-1	AITVDPNTEAF
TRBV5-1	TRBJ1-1	ASTLMDMNTEAF
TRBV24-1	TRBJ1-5	ATSDLQGPVVQPQH
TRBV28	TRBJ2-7	ASSSPGQAF
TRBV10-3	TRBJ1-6	AISGTVSNSPLH
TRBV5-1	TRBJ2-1	ASSLAMGNHEQF